Shown below are 30 T cell receptor beta chains from a single sample sequenced in a study of cytomegalovirus exposure and HLA in healthy donors. Primers for the PCR totalled 60 Vbeta and 13 Jbeta. Profiled with immunoSEQ multiplex PCR; TCRdb holds only in-frame clones, not every one. The sample shows about 120,000 clones, about 79% of them seen only once. The specimen sequenced was PBMCs. Receptors were obtained from a human donor in good health.

This rearrangement joins TRBV6-5 to TRBJ1-2, with TRBD1 identical over 8 bases. Losses at the gene ends were 0 bases for V and 8 bases for J; bases not matched to a gene: 5. The CDR3 has 14 residues. Germline CDR1 and CDR2: MNHEY and SVGAGI. As DNA, the CDR3 is TGTGCCAGCAGTTACTCCGGACAGGGCTGGGGCTACACCTTC. This sequence encodes CASSYSGQGWGYTF.

This clone was counted a few times. Distinct nucleotide sequences in the sample also encode this CDR3. This chain links TRBV19 with TRBJ1-1, with unresolved D. This CDR3 is built from 12 residues. The V end lost 6 bases, the J end lost 5 bases, and 10 bases lay between the germline ends. The V gene's germline CDR1 is LNHDA and CDR2 SQIVND (reference sequence). CDR3 sequence (DNA): TGTGCCAGTAGCCGGCGGGGAACTGAAGCTTTCTTT. Protein: CASSRRGTEAFF.

CDR3 bases: TGTGCCAGCAGCCGTCTCATAGCCGGCGGGACAGATACGCAGTATTTT. Translated: CASSRLIAGGTDTQYF. The V gene is TRBV7-9, the J gene TRBJ2-3; possible D gene TRBD2, 5 bases. The CDR3 totals 16 residues. Germline CDR1 and CDR2: SEHNR and FQNEAQ (reference sequence). Trimming took off 5 bases at V and 3 bases at J, with 18 bases between the two ends.

This chain connects TRBV11-2 to TRBJ1-2, with TRBD1 identical over 7 bases. The CDR3 is 14 residues long. Germline V lookup: CDR1 SGHAT, CDR2 FQNNGV. Unmatched junction bases numbered 8, after V lost 2 bases and J lost 8 bases. The CDR3 sequence is CASSLSRGSGGYTF. DNA for the CDR3: TGTGCCAGCAGCTTAAGCAGGGGGTCGGGAGGCTACACCTTC. Variable domain in full (rest from reference TRBV11-2 and TRBJ1-2): EAGVAQSPRYKIIEKRQSVAFWCNPISGHATLYWYQQILGQGPKLLIQFQNNGVVDDSQLPKDRFSAERLKGVDSTLKIQPAKLEDSAVYLCASSLSRGSGGYTFGSGTRLTVV.

The chain has TRBV7-9 and TRBJ1-2; a possible D gene is TRBD1 (5 bases). The CDR3 has 17 residues. Germline V lookup: CDR1 SEHNR, CDR2 FQNEAQ (reference sequence). Deletions cut 3 bases from V and 0 bases from J, with 17 bases between. CDR3 loop: CASSFTQGRQTNYGYTF. CDR3 coding DNA: TGTGCCAGCAGCTTCACCCAGGGTAGGCAGACTAACTATGGCTACACCTTC.

This chain connects TRBV5-8 to TRBJ1-5; D ambiguous. From germline, CDR1 is SGHTS and CDR2 YDEGEE. The CDR3 consists of 15 residues. V shed 5 bases and J shed 7 bases, with 19 bases lying between them. As DNA, the CDR3 is TGTGCCAGCAGTAACGGGGTCCTTACGGGGCAGCCCCAGCATTTT. This encodes CASSNGVLTGQPQHF.

J is TRBJ1-2 and V is TRBV28; 7 bases line up with TRBD1. Germline CDR1 reads MDHEN; CDR2 reads SYDVKM. V trimming: 5 bases; J trimming: 8 bases; junction bases outside the gene matches: 11. This CDR3 is built from 14 residues. CDR3 sequence reads: CASSRLTGSRGYTF. The CDR3 DNA reads as TGTGCCAGCAGTCGTTTGACAGGGTCCAGAGGCTACACCTTC.

This clone was counted ten times or more. CDR3 nucleotide sequence: TGCGCCAGCAGCCAGTGGACAGGGTCATTCTATGGCTACACCTTC. Encoded protein: CASSQWTGSFYGYTF. The rearrangement links TRBV4-3 to TRBJ1-2; 8 bases map to TRBD1. CDR1 is LGHNA and CDR2 is YSLEER in the germline V gene. With V trimmed by 3 bases and J by 4 bases, 7 bases remained unmatched. This CDR3 is 15 amino acids long.

The chain's CDR3 is CASSRSTGGLAGVPLYEQYF. The CDR3 region has the DNA TGTGCCAGCAGCCGCTCCACAGGGGGACTAGCGGGAGTGCCCCTCTACGAGCAGTACTTC. The J gene is TRBJ2-7, the V gene TRBV7-8; TRBD2 agrees at 14 bases. Germline CDR1 is SGHVS and CDR2 is FQNEAQ. The CDR3 runs 20 residues. Trimming cost V 5 bases and J 3 bases; bases outside gene matches: 18.

This clone has only a few counts. The J gene is TRBJ1-2, the V gene TRBV6-5; D not certain. The germline V gene has CDR1 MNHEY and CDR2 SVGAGI. The CDR3 consists of 13 residues. V was shortened by 8 bases and J by 1 base, with 11 bases between the two germline ends. This CDR3 reads CASVGRFNYGYTF. The CDR3 bases are TGTGCCAGCGTCGGGAGGTTTAACTATGGCTACACCTTC.

The rearrangement joins TRBV4-2 to TRBJ1-2; TRBD1 is a possible D gene (5 bases). The CDR3 extends over 16 amino acids. Trimming cost V 3 bases and J 7 bases, with 21 bases left between them. Germline assignment: CDR1 LGHNA and CDR2 YNFKEQ. CDR3 amino acids: CASSHVGRGEGGGYTF. CDR3 coding DNA: TGTGCCAGCAGCCACGTAGGACGGGGGGAAGGTGGTGGCTACACCTTC.

This clone was recorded a few times. Sequence at one end of the junction differs from germline and may be a read error. The V and J genes are TRBV7-9 and TRBJ2-5, with 8 bases fitting TRBD1. This CDR3 contains 14 residues. From germline, CDR1 is SEHNR and CDR2 FQNEAQ (reference sequence). CDR3 in amino acids: CSSSFSTGEETQYF. The CDR3 DNA is TGTTCCAGCAGCTTTTCGACAGGGGAAGAGACCCAGTACTTC.

The V call is TRBV7-2, the J call TRBJ1-2; D uncertain. This CDR3 is built from 13 residues. Trimming cost V 5 bases and J 5 bases, with 12 bases left between them. Germline CDR1 reads SGHTA; CDR2 reads FQGNSA. The chain's CDR3 is CASSPTLTYGYTF. The DNA for the CDR3 is TGTGCCAGCAGCCCCACACTAACATATGGCTACACCTTC.

The chain links TRBV30 to TRBJ1-1; tentative D call: TRBD1 (5 bases). This CDR3 spans 15 amino acids. Germline V gene lookup returns CDR1 GTSNPN and CDR2 SVGIG (reference sequence). The V end was cut by 4 bases, the J end by 0 bases, with 15 bases between. This CDR3 is CAWKRPGPMNTEAFF. The CDR3 coding sequence is TGTGCCTGGAAGAGGCCAGGGCCCATGAACACTGAAGCTTTCTTT.

The chain carries TRBV19 and TRBJ1-2, with TRBD1 matching over 8 bases. This CDR3 comprises 13 residues. After removal of 6 bases from V and 4 bases from J, the junction contained 4 bases not matched to a gene. Germline CDR1 and CDR2: LNHDA and SQIVND (reference sequence). CDR3 sequence: CASRRTGPYGYTF. The CDR3 coding sequence is TGTGCCAGTAGGAGGACAGGGCCCTATGGCTACACCTTC.

This clone was detected once. This chain joins TRBV7-6 and TRBJ2-5; 7 nucleotides line up with TRBD1. Germline-derived CDR1 and CDR2 are SGHVS and FNYEAQ. Germline trimming cut 1 base from V and 0 bases from J; bases unmatched to any gene: 2. The CDR3 has 15 amino acids. Here the CDR3 reads CASSLGQGDQETQYF. CDR3 in DNA: TGTGCCAGCAGCTTAGGACAGGGTGACCAAGAGACCCAGTACTTC.

About this clone: The identical CDR3 is also encoded by other nucleotide sequences in the sample. Here the CDR3 DNA reads TGTGCCAGCAGTGGCTTTTGGACTAGCGGATACAATGAGCAGTTCTTC. Protein product: CASSGFWTSGYNEQFF. The chain recombines TRBV6-1 with TRBJ2-1; 10 bases align to TRBD2. CDR1 MNHNS and CDR2 SASEGT come from the germline V gene. The trim removed 4 bases at V and 4 bases at J, leaving 7 bases unmatched. This CDR3 is 16 amino acids long.

J is TRBJ2-7 and V is TRBV7-2; 9 nucleotides agree with TRBD1. CDR3 length: 16 residues. The V and J ends lost 1 base and 7 bases, in that order; junction bases with no gene match: 11. From germline, CDR1 is SGHTA and CDR2 FQGNSA. Here the CDR3 DNA reads TGTGCCAGCAGCTTAGTAGGGACAGGGATGATGAGGGAGCAGTACTTC. Translating it yields CASSLVGTGMMREQYF.

J is TRBJ2-7 and V is TRBV11-2, with TRBD1 identical over 9 bases. The length of the CDR3 is 14 residues. Germline V gives CDR1 SGHAT, CDR2 FQNNGV. J gave up 3 bases and V 5 bases, and 5 bases lay outside the gene matches. CDR3 amino acids: CASSPTGGHYEQYF. For the CDR3, the DNA is TGTGCCAGCAGCCCGACAGGGGGTCACTACGAGCAGTACTTC.

The chain links TRBV27 to TRBJ1-2; D is unresolved. This CDR3 comprises 14 residues. V shed 6 bases and J shed 4 bases, with 15 bases lying between them. From germline, CDR1 is MNHEY and CDR2 SMNVEV (reference sequence). CDR3 loop: CASSSRNALYGYTF. The CDR3 DNA sequence: TGTGCCAGCAGCTCCAGAAACGCCCTCTATGGCTACACCTTC.

The rearrangement joins TRBV5-5 to TRBJ2-7, with D maybe TRBD2 (6 bases). Trimming took 4 bases from V and 6 from J, leaving 14 bases between them. The CDR3 loop spans 13 amino acids. The V gene's germline CDR1 is SGHKS and CDR2 YYEKEE (reference sequence). CDR3 coding DNA: TGTGCCAGCAGCCGAGGAGGGTCGGGCGAGCAGTACTTC. Protein sequence: CASSRGGSGEQYF.

This chain connects TRBV7-9 to TRBJ1-1, with D unclear. Germline values: CDR1 SEHNR, CDR2 FQNEAQ (reference sequence). The CDR3 contains 16 residues. Trimming took 4 bases from V and 2 from J, leaving 17 bases between them. The CDR3 loop is CASSSTGFTLNTEAFF. The CDR3, as DNA: TGTGCCAGCAGCTCGACGGGATTTACATTAAACACTGAAGCTTTCTTT.

The CDR3 region is CASSELLRVNNQPQHF. The CDR3 nucleotides read TGTGCCAGCAGTGAATTGTTACGGGTAAACAATCAGCCCCAGCATTTT. The chain has TRBV6-1 and TRBJ1-5; D remains ambiguous. The germline gives CDR1 MNHNS, CDR2 SASEGT. The CDR3 extends over 16 amino acids. Trimming took 2 bases from V and 3 from J, leaving 14 bases between them.

This clone was seen a single time. V and J are TRBV6-1 and TRBJ2-7; 9 positions match TRBD1. The CDR3 has 16 residues. CDR1 MNHNS and CDR2 SASEGT come from the germline V gene. The V gene end was trimmed by 3 bases and the J gene end by 1 base; junction bases not matched to a gene: 7. CDR3 amino acids: CASSDLRTGVSYEQYF. Written as DNA, the CDR3 is TGTGCCAGCAGTGATTTAAGGACAGGGGTTTCCTACGAGCAGTACTTC.

This clone was seen only a few times. The V gene is TRBV5-1, the J gene TRBJ2-3, with a weak D call TRBD2 (6 bases). The CDR3 consists of 16 residues. From germline, CDR1 is SGHRS and CDR2 YFSETQ. Trimming left V 4 bases short and J 2 bases short, with 17 bases between. CDR3: CASSPGGVPSTDTQYF. CDR3 bases: TGCGCCAGCAGCCCGGGCGGGGTCCCATCCACAGATACGCAGTATTTT.

The gene calls are TRBV11-3 and TRBJ2-5, with a tentative D call TRBD2 (7 bases). V was trimmed by 1 base and J by 3 bases, leaving 15 bases between them. The CDR3 has 16 residues. The germline gives CDR1 SGHNT, CDR2 YENEEA. The CDR3 coding sequence is TGTGCCAGCAGCTTAGGAGGGGCGGGGGCCGAAGAGACCCAGTACTTC. Encoded protein: CASSLGGAGAEETQYF.

J is TRBJ1-1 and V is TRBV7-8, with D uncertain. The length of the CDR3 is 14 residues. The ends were cut back, 7 bases at V and 5 bases at J, with 17 bases in the middle. The germline CDR1 and CDR2 sequences are SGHVS and FQNEAQ. As DNA, the CDR3 is TGTGCCAGCAACCAGGAGACCCCGGGAACTGAAGCTTTCTTT. It is translated as CASNQETPGTEAFF.

This rearrangement joins TRBV6-1 to TRBJ2-1; 9 bases match TRBD2. The V segment lost 8 bases and the J segment 1 base; nucleotides outside the gene matches: 6. The CDR3 is made up of 15 amino acids. Germline values: CDR1 MNHNS, CDR2 SASEGT. This chain's CDR3 is CASGILAGSYNEQFF. In DNA form, the CDR3 reads TGTGCCAGCGGAATTCTAGCGGGATCCTACAATGAGCAGTTCTTC.

This clone was seen only once. The germline gene is not matched at one end of the junction; a read error may be the cause. The chain links TRBV5-1 to TRBJ2-5; possible D gene TRBD2, 7 bases. Germline V CDR1 and CDR2: SGHRS, YFSETQ. The CDR3 spans 15 residues. CDR3 coding DNA: TGCGCCAGCAGCAACTACGCGGGGGCGCCGGAGACCCGGTACTTC. Protein: CASSNYAGAPETRYF.

The CDR3 sequence: CASSAGTGVTGELFF. CDR3 coding DNA: TGTGCCAGCAGCGCCGGGACAGGGGTCACCGGGGAGCTGTTTTTT. This chain uses TRBV9 with TRBJ2-2; 10 bases are shared with TRBD1. Germline CDR1 and CDR2: SGDLS and YYNGEE. The J segment lost 4 bases and the V segment lost 3 bases, leaving 3 bases of the junction unmatched. The CDR3 totals 15 residues.